This T cell receptor (beta chain) was profiled in a study of PD-L1 blockade in urothelial cancer. As for the study in general: Male sex and bladder-origin urothelial cancer were recorded for about 85% of the roughly 29 patients.

Only in-frame clones appear in the TCRdb table, and some are missing; sequencing was by immunoSEQ multiplex PCR. The table includes about 30,000 clones, about 89% detected once. The V gene's germline CDR1 is SNHLY and CDR2 FYNNEI. J lost 4 bases, V lost 3 bases, and 5 bases had no gene match. The CDR3 is 16 amino acids. V gene TRBV2 combines with J gene TRBJ2-2; 10 bases are shared with TRBD1. Here the sequenced sample was PBMCs, taken around atezolizumab (anti-PD-L1) treatment. The receptor's source is a man in his fifties with urothelial cancer. CDR3 amino acids: CASSETGGGITGELFF. The CDR3 DNA reads as TGTGCCAGCAGTGAGACAGGGGGCGGCATCACCGGGGAGCTGTTTTTT. The full variable domain, its missing parts supplied by reference TRBV2 and TRBJ2-2, is EPEVTQTPSHQVTQMGQEVILRCVPISNHLYFYWYRQILGQKVEFLVSFYNNEISEKSEIFDDQFSVERPDGSNFTLKIRSTKLEDSAMYFCASSETGGGITGELFFGEGSRLTVL.